These 10 T cell receptor beta chains share one sample of origin, sequenced in a study of lymphopenia after photon versus proton radiotherapy. The table came from immunoSEQ multiplex PCR; TCRdb's copy has only in-frame clones and leaves some out. The sample includes around 62,000 clones, approximately 88% seen only once; the top ten take 2.1%. The material was peripheral blood, obtained from a patient treated with proton-based radiotherapy. The origin of the receptors is a man between 60 and 70 years old with pancreatic cancer.

The rearrangement links TRBV11-3 to TRBJ2-7; D may correspond to TRBD1 or TRBD2 (5 bases each). Germline CDR1 reads SGHNT; CDR2 reads YENEEA. The V and J ends lost 2 bases and 5 bases respectively, with 7 bases between them. The CDR3 contains 12 residues. In DNA form, the CDR3 reads TGTGCCAGCAGCTTAAGGGACCACGAGCAGTACTTC. Its protein product is CASSLRDHEQYF.

CDR3 region: CASSQGGYQETQYF. In DNA form, the CDR3 reads TGTGCCAGCAGCCAAGGGGGGTACCAAGAGACCCAGTACTTC. The chain recombines TRBV14 with TRBJ2-5, with D perhaps given as TRBD1 or TRBD2 (5 bases each). The germline V and J ends were trimmed by 1 base and 0 bases, with 6 bases remaining between them. The germline CDR1 and CDR2 sequences are SGHDN and FVKESK. The CDR3 is 14 residues long.

The V and J genes are TRBV19 and TRBJ2-5; a weak D match, TRBD1 (6 bases). This CDR3 comprises 12 residues. With 7 bases removed from V and 14 bases from J, the gap between germline ends came to 20 bases. The germline V gene has CDR1 LNHDA and CDR2 SQIVND (reference sequence). The CDR3 loop is CASTQGQGRIYF. DNA for the CDR3: TGTGCCAGTACCCAGGGGCAGGGAAGAATATACTTC.

J is TRBJ2-2 and V is TRBV4-2, with D hard to call. Between the trimmed V and J ends, which lost 0 bases and 6 bases, there was a span of 14 bases. The CDR3 runs to 16 residues. CDR1 is LGHNA, CDR2 YNFKEQ, per germline. CDR3 DNA: TGTGCCAGCAGCCAAGAGTGGACCCCCACGGCCGGGGAGCTGTTTTTT. This gives the protein CASSQEWTPTAGELFF.

The V and J genes are TRBV5-1 and TRBJ2-5, with 7 bases fitting TRBD2. CDR1 and CDR2 (germline): SGHRS, YFSETQ. This CDR3 region has 15 residues. The J segment lost 1 base and the V segment lost 0 bases, leaving 3 bases of the junction unmatched. The CDR3 here is CASSLAGGSQETQYF. The CDR3 DNA reads TGCGCCAGCAGCTTGGCGGGGGGTTCCCAAGAGACCCAGTACTTC.

J is TRBJ1-5 and V is TRBV7-9; TRBD1 aligns across 7 bases. The germline V gene has CDR1 SEHNR and CDR2 FQNEAQ (reference sequence). J gave up 7 bases and V 5 bases, and 5 bases lay outside the gene matches. This CDR3 is 13 amino acids long. The CDR3 nucleotides are TGTGCCAGCAGCCTAGGACAGGACCAGCCCCAGCATTTT. It is translated as CASSLGQDQPQHF.

This sequence joins TRBV2 and TRBJ1-2; D remains unclear. Germline loops: CDR1 SNHLY, CDR2 FYNNEI. V dropped 5 bases and J dropped 6 bases, with 13 bases sitting between them. The CDR3 has 13 residues. The DNA for the CDR3 is TGTGCCAGCAGTCCTCAGCGCTTCAATGGCTACACCTTC. Translated: CASSPQRFNGYTF.

This chain joins TRBV10-3 and TRBJ2-7; D possibly corresponds to TRBD2 (6 bases). The CDR3 is 16 residues long. Per germline, CDR1 ENHRY and CDR2 SYGVKD. Trimming took 10 bases from V and 4 from J, leaving 26 bases between them. The DNA for the CDR3 is TGTGCCACCCTTCCGGTTAGAAGCGGGCCTCTTTACGAGCAGTACTTC. Protein sequence: CATLPVRSGPLYEQYF.

The table lists this clone with a count of one. The rearrangement links TRBV27 to TRBJ2-1; 12 bases line up with TRBD2. The CDR3 runs to 14 residues. The J segment lost 7 bases and the V segment lost 10 bases, leaving 8 bases of the junction unmatched. Germline-derived CDR1 and CDR2 are MNHEY and SMNVEV (reference sequence). The CDR3 reads CATMTSGSGNEQFF. The CDR3, as DNA: TGTGCCACCATGACTAGCGGGAGCGGGAATGAGCAGTTCTTC.

The chain carries TRBV6-6 and TRBJ1-1, with D unresolved. V lost 6 bases, J lost 6 bases, and 14 bases lay in between. Germline-derived CDR1 and CDR2 are MNHNY and SVGAGI (reference sequence). This CDR3 has 13 amino acids. This CDR3 is CASSQRGFAEAFF. As DNA, the CDR3 is TGTGCCAGCAGCCAACGGGGTTTCGCTGAAGCTTTCTTT.